This entry is about one T cell receptor beta chain. Antigen: not known. All glioblastoma patients lacked an isocitrate dehydrogenase mutation. This record comes from a study of glioma-infiltrating T cells after dendritic cell vaccination. Overall study context: Monocyte-derived dendritic cells, cultured 7 to 8 days with IL-4 and GM-CSF, were pulsed with autologous tumor lysate. The study, taken as a whole, reports: TCR clonality showed no direct relationship with survival.

V lost 3 bases to trimming and J lost 4 bases; unmatched junction nucleotides: 9. The germline CDR1 and CDR2 sequences are GTSNPN and SVGIG (reference sequence). The CDR3 consists of 15 residues. Primers: 60 V beta forward and 13 J beta reverse. Clones were read by immunoSEQ multiplex PCR, and TCRdb kept only the in-frame ones, dropping some. The profile covers around 89,000 clones, with 86% appearing a single time and about 15% taken by the ten largest. The sample was blood, taken before dendritic cell vaccination. The chain uses TRBV30 and TRBJ2-1; the match to TRBD1 covers 7 bases. The receptor was derived from a human donor with glioblastoma. CDR3 loop: CAWRTGTAKYNEQFF. The CDR3 bases are TGTGCCTGGAGGACCGGGACAGCGAAATACAATGAGCAGTTCTTC. The full variable domain, completed using reference TRBV30 and TRBJ2-1, is SQTIHQWPATLVQPVGSPLSLECTVEGTSNPNLYWYRQAAGRGLQLLFYSVGIGQISSEVPQNLSASRPQDRQFILSSKKLLLSDSGFYLCAWRTGTAKYNEQFFGPGTRLTVL.